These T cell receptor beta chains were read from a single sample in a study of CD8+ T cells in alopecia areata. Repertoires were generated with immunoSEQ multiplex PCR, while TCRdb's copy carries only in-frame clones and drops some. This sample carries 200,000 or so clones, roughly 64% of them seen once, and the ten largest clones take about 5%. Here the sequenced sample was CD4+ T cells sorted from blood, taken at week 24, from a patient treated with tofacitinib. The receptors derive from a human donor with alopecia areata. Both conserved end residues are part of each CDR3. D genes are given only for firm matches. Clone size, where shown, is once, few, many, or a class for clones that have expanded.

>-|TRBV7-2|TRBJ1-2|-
TGTGCCAGCAGCTCACCCCCAGGGGCGCCCAACTATGGCTACACCTTC
CASSSPPGAPNYGYTF
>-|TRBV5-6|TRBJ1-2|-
TGTGCCAGCAGCCAGGCGGCTTATGGCTACACCTTC
CASSQAAYGYTF
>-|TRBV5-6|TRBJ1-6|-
TGTGCCAGCAGCTTCTTTAACGGGCGGGATTCACCCCTCCACTTT
CASSFFNGRDSPLHF
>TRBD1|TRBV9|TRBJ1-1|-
TGTGCCAGCAGCAAGAGTTCAGGGGGTCTGAACACTGAAGCTTTCTTT
CASSKSSGGLNTEAFF
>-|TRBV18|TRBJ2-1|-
TGTGCCAGCTCACCACTCGATGGCGATGAGCAGTTCTTC
CASSPLDGDEQFF
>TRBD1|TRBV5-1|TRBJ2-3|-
TGCGCCAGCAGCCAGTTCGACAGGGACATCACAGATACGCAGTATTTT
CASSQFDRDITDTQYF
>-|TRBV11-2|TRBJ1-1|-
TGTGCCAGCAGCCCACGGGAGCAAGCTTTCTTT
CASSPREQAFF
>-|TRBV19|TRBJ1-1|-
TGTGCCAGTAGCGGAATGAACACTGAAGCTTTCTTT
CASSGMNTEAFF
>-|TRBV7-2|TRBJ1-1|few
TGTGCCAGCAGCTTATACCCCGGAGGGTTGAACACTGAAGCTTTCTTT
CASSLYPGGLNTEAFF
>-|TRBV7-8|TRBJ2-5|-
TGTGCCAGCAGCTTTGGGACTTTCCAAGAGACCCAGTACTTC
CASSFGTFQETQYF
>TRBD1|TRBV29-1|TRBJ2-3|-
TGCAGCGGCACCGGACAGGGATCAGATACGCAGTATTTT
CSGTGQGSDTQYF
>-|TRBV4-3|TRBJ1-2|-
TGCGCCAGCAGCCAAGATCACGGAACAAACTATGGCTACACCTTC
CASSQDHGTNYGYTF
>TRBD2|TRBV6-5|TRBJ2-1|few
TGTGCCAGCAGAGAGGCTAGCGGGGAAAACAATGAGCAGTTCTTC
CASREASGENNEQFF
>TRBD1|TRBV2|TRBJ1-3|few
TGTGCCAGCAGAGAAAGCACAGGGGGCCGAAACACCATATATTTT
CASRESTGGRNTIYF